The subject of this entry is one T cell receptor (beta chain). Authors' analysis steps: Reference gene primer amplification gave nucleated cell count estimates. Profiling relied on immunoSEQ multiplex PCR, and the TCRdb table lists in-frame clones only, not all of them. That table furnishes V, J and clone size, whereas the DNA furnished D and trimming. The sample has some 100,000 clones; approximately 90% are singletons. This sample stems from a study of blood T cell repertoires in COVID-19. As for the study in general: COVID-19 samples collected from the United States, Italy and Spain covered acute and convalescent phases. T cells, B-cell-depleted T cells, or PBMCs provided the cDNA or gDNA that served as material.

CDR3 length equals 15 residues. V was shortened by 3 bases and J by 2 bases, with 12 bases between the two germline ends. Per the germline V gene, CDR1 is KGHSH and CDR2 is LQKENI. The TCR sequence derives from a woman over 75 with active COVID-19. Sequencing was performed on peripheral blood. The rearrangement uses TRBV18 and TRBJ2-3, with a tentative D call TRBD1 (6 bases). CDR3: CASSPPGTLTDTQYF. Here the CDR3 DNA reads TGTGCCAGCTCACCGCCCGGGACACTCACAGATACGCAGTATTTT.